The 16 T cell receptor beta chains reported below all come from one sample, sequenced in a study of response to subunit inactivated influenza vaccine. TCRdb re-called the RT-PCR reads through MiXCR, storing one row per CDR3 protein. Here the sample spans about half a million distinct CDR3 sequences, approximately 24% being singletons. The specimen comprised CD4+ T cells sorted from PBMCs, sampled more than 4 days after vaccination. The receptors were gathered from a man aged 45-65 years who received an inactivated influenza vaccine.

In its sample, this clonotype was seen a few times. The chain is built from TRBV6-1 and TRBJ2-3; possibly TRBD2 for D (5 bases). Germline assignment: CDR1 MNHNS and CDR2 SASEGT. The CDR3 consists of 13 residues. V lost 8 bases, J lost 2 bases, and 11 bases lay in between. The DNA of the CDR3 is TGTGCCAGCCTCCACCGGGACACAGATACGCAGTATTTT. Its protein product is CASLHRDTDTQYF.

This clonotype was counted only a few times. The CDR3 region has the DNA TGCGCCAGCAGCTTATTTGGGACTAGCGGGAACAATGAGCAGTTCTTC. Protein product: CASSLFGTSGNNEQFF. This rearrangement joins TRBV5-1 to TRBJ2-1, with 13 positions matching TRBD2. The CDR3 is made up of 16 amino acids. Germline CDR1 SGHRS, CDR2 YFSETQ. Germline trimming cut 2 bases from V and 5 bases from J; bases unmatched to any gene: 4. Filled out from reference TRBV5-1 and TRBJ2-1, the complete variable domain reads KAGVTQTPRYLIKTRGQQVTLSCSPISGHRSVSWYQQTPGQGLQFLFEYFSETQRNKGNFPGRFSGRQFSNSRSEMNVSTLELGDSALYLCASSLFGTSGNNEQFFGPGTRLTVL.

The table lists this clonotype with a few counts. The gene calls are TRBV5-1 and TRBJ2-2, with a tentative D call TRBD1 (5 bases). This CDR3 spans 13 amino acids. The V end lost 5 bases, the J end lost 6 bases, and 11 bases lay between the germline ends. CDR1 and CDR2 from the germline V gene are SGHRS and YFSETQ. CDR3 sequence: CASSQGSAGELFF. The CDR3 DNA follows: TGCGCCAGCAGTCAGGGTTCCGCCGGGGAGCTGTTTTTT.

The V call is TRBV6-5, the J call TRBJ2-7; D perhaps matches TRBD1 (6 bases). The V gene lost 6 bases and the J gene lost 7 bases, with 10 bases spanning the gap. CDR3 length: 11 amino acids. Germline CDR1 and CDR2: MNHEY and SVGAGI. The CDR3 loop reads CASRKQGEQYF. DNA of the CDR3: TGTGCCAGCAGAAAGCAGGGGGAGCAGTACTTC.

The chain carries TRBV6-1 and TRBJ2-3; 12 nucleotides align to TRBD2. From germline, CDR1 is MNHNS and CDR2 SASEGT. V gave up 6 bases and J gave up 7 bases; unmatched junction bases: 8. This CDR3 is built from 15 residues. This CDR3 reads CASRPSGGAAHTQYF. In nucleotides, the CDR3 is TGTGCCAGCAGGCCTAGCGGGGGGGCCGCACATACGCAGTATTTT.

The rearrangement joins TRBV20-1 to TRBJ2-4; TRBD2 aligns across 10 bases. Germline V gene lookup returns CDR1 DFQATT and CDR2 SNEGSKA (reference sequence). The trim removed 5 bases at V and 5 bases at J, leaving 9 bases unmatched. The CDR3 extends over 15 amino acids. The CDR3 loop reads CSARTSGVGQNIQYF. CDR3 DNA sequence: TGCAGTGCTCGGACTAGCGGAGTGGGTCAAAACATTCAGTACTTC.

This clonotype occurred a few times. The chain recombines TRBV28 with TRBJ2-5; D unclear. The CDR3 is made up of 14 amino acids. Germline lookup yields CDR1 MDHEN and CDR2 SYDVKM. V lost 7 bases to trimming and J lost 5 bases, with 17 bases between them. The CDR3 nucleotides are TGTGCCAGCAAGTCTGGGCCGTCTGTGGAGACCCAGTACTTC. This encodes CASKSGPSVETQYF. Using reference TRBV28 and TRBJ2-5 for the parts outside the CDR3, the full variable domain is DVKVTQSSRYLVKRTGEKVFLECVQDMDHENMFWYRQDPGLGLRLIYFSYDVKMKEKGDIPEGYSVSREKKERFSLILESASTNQTSMYLCASKSGPSVETQYFGPGTRLLVL.

This chain joins TRBV6-5 and TRBJ2-7, with TRBD2 as a possible D gene (6 bases). The CDR3 length is 14 residues. Trimming stripped 7 bases from V and 3 bases from J, with 16 bases between. CDR1 and CDR2 from the germline V gene are MNHEY and SVGAGI. CDR3 sequence reads: CASTWEEMNYEQYF. The CDR3 DNA reads TGTGCCAGCACTTGGGAGGAGATGAACTACGAGCAGTACTTC.

This clonotype was seen only a few times. The rearrangement uses TRBV29-1 and TRBJ2-7; a possible D gene is TRBD2 (6 bases). This CDR3 has 15 residues. Germline CDR1 reads SQVTM; CDR2 reads ANQGSEA. With 4 bases removed from V and 3 bases from J, the gap between germline ends came to 19 bases. The CDR3 reads CSVAHWTKDHYEQYF. The CDR3 coding sequence is TGCAGCGTTGCGCACTGGACTAAGGACCACTACGAGCAGTACTTC.

This clonotype was seen at least ten times. The junction and the germline gene differ at one end; a read error may be behind it. This chain links TRBV5-1 with TRBJ1-5; weak D call: TRBD1 (5 bases). The CDR3 contains 13 residues. Germline CDR1 SGHRS, CDR2 YFSETQ. For the CDR3, the DNA is TGTGCCAGCAGCTTAGACAGAAATCAGCCCCAGCATTTT. Encoded protein: CASSLDRNQPQHF.

The genes are TRBV11-1 and TRBJ2-1; the match to TRBD2 covers 10 bases. The trim removed 1 base at V and 2 bases at J, leaving 14 bases unmatched. The V gene's germline CDR1 is SGHAT and CDR2 FQDESV (reference sequence). The CDR3 sequence is 20 residues long. The CDR3 DNA sequence: TGTGCCAGCAGCTTAGTTTGGGTAGCGGGAGGAGGGGGGGCCTACAATGAGCAGTTCTTC. Its translation: CASSLVWVAGGGGAYNEQFF.

Ten or more counts support this clonotype. The rearrangement links TRBV5-6 to TRBJ2-7; tentatively, D is TRBD2 (5 bases). The CDR3 totals 17 residues. Germline loops: CDR1 SGHDT, CDR2 YYEEEE. Trimming took off 4 bases at V and 0 bases at J, with 20 bases between the two ends. As DNA, the CDR3 is TGTGCCAGCAGCCGGACGACACTCCGGGAAAGCTCCTACGAGCAGTACTTC. Translation gives CASSRTTLRESSYEQYF.

The chain couples TRBV9 to TRBJ1-1; 7 bases map to TRBD1. This CDR3 comprises 14 residues. Germline-derived CDR1 and CDR2 are SGDLS and YYNGEE. Trimming at V came to 1 base and at J to 6 bases, leaving 6 bases not matched to a gene. This CDR3 is CASSVSVGQAEAFF. In nucleotides, the CDR3 is TGTGCCAGCAGCGTATCGGTTGGACAGGCTGAAGCTTTCTTT. The variable domain in full, completed from reference TRBV9 and TRBJ1-1, reads DSGVTQTPKHLITATGQRVTLRCSPRSGDLSVYWYQQSLDQGLQFLIQYYNGEERAKGNILERFSAQQFPDLHSELNLSSLELGDSALYFCASSVSVGQAEAFFGQGTRLTVV.

This clonotype was found many times. This CDR3 reads CASSERGQGYNEQFF. The CDR3 region has the DNA TGTGCCAGCAGTGAGAGGGGACAGGGGTACAATGAGCAGTTCTTC. The gene calls are TRBV2 and TRBJ2-1; the match to TRBD1 covers 10 bases. V was pared by 3 bases and J by 4 bases, with 3 bases of the junction left unmatched. The CDR3 spans 15 residues. CDR1 is SNHLY, CDR2 FYNNEI, per germline.

The chain couples TRBV12-3 or TRBV12-4 to TRBJ2-2; no clear D gene. V lost 3 bases, J lost 7 bases, and 6 bases lay in between. The CDR3 extends over 12 amino acids. CDR3 bases: TGTGCCAGCAGTTTCCCGGTCGGGGAGCTGTTTTTT. Protein sequence: CASSFPVGELFF.

The chain has TRBV4-2 and TRBJ2-3, with D perhaps matching TRBD1 (6 bases). This CDR3 contains 15 residues. Deletions cut 1 base from V and 5 bases from J, with 13 bases between. The germline V gene encodes CDR1 LGHNA and CDR2 YNFKEQ. CDR3 nucleotide sequence: TGTGCCAGCAGCCAAGCGTTACAGGGTGGAGATACGCAGTATTTT. Amino acid sequence: CASSQALQGGDTQYF.